The present TCR beta chain was sequenced within a study of T cell repertoires in cytomegalovirus infection. This clonotype was observed a handful of times. A junction end diverges from the germline sequence, so it may reflect a read error. The germline CDR1 and CDR2 sequences are SGHDT and YYEEEE. This CDR3 comprises 11 residues. TCRdb used MiXCR to reprocess the reads, holding one entry per CDR3 protein. The data contain about 490,000 distinct CDR3 sequences, 16% of them singletons. Sequencing was carried out using CD8+ T cells from PBMCs. The chain uses TRBV5-6 and TRBJ2-7; D possibly corresponds to TRBD1 (6 bases). The clonotype originates from a human donor in good health (CMV status not recorded). Some clones in this sample may be carry-over from other donors' samples. The CDR3, as DNA: TGTGCCAGCAGCTCTAGACAGGCTAAGTCCTTC. Amino acids: CASSSRQAKSF. Using reference TRBV5-6 and TRBJ2-7 for the parts outside the CDR3, the full variable domain is DAGVTQSPTHLIKTRGQQVTLRCSPKSGHDTVSWYQQALGQGPQFIFQYYEEEERQRGNFPDRFSGHQFPNYSSELNVNALLLGDSALYLCASSSRQAKSFGPGTRLTVT.